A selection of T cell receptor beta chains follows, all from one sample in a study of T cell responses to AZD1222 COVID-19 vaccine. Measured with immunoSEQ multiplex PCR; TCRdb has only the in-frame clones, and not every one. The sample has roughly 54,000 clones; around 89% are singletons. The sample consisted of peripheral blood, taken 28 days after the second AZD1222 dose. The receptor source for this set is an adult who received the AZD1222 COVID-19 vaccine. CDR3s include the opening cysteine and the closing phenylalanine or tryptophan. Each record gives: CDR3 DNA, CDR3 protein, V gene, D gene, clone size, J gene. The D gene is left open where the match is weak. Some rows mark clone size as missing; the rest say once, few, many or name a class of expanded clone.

DNA: TGTGCCAGCAGCGTACCGGGCAGTCGGCAGCCCCAGCATTTT
CDR3: CASSVPGSRQPQHF
V: TRBV5-8
D: .
size: .
J: TRBJ1-5

DNA: TGTGCCAGCAGCTTATCAGATACGCAGTATTTT
CDR3: CASSLSDTQYF
V: TRBV7-8
D: .
size: .
J: TRBJ2-3

DNA: TGTGCCAGCAGCTTAGCGCTAGGGACAGGTCTCAATGAGCAGTTCTTC
CDR3: CASSLALGTGLNEQFF
V: TRBV7-2
D: TRBD1
size: .
J: TRBJ2-1

DNA: TGTGCCAGCAGTTACTGGTCAGGCACTGGAAACACCATATATTTT
CDR3: CASSYWSGTGNTIYF
V: TRBV6-5
D: .
size: .
J: TRBJ1-3

DNA: TGTGCCAGCAGCCAAAGACGGGGCCCTTTTCGAATCCTCTCTGGAAACACCATATATTTT
CDR3: CASSQRRGPFRILSGNTIYF
V: TRBV14
D: .
size: .
J: TRBJ1-3

DNA: TGTGCCAGCAGCATTCGAGCAGGTTATAGCAATCAGCCCCAGCATTTT
CDR3: CASSIRAGYSNQPQHF
V: TRBV5-8
D: .
size: .
J: TRBJ1-5

DNA: TGTGCCAGCAGCCCCCGGGACAGGATATCCTACGAGCAGTACTTC
CDR3: CASSPRDRISYEQYF
V: TRBV3-1/TRBV3-2
D: TRBD1
size: .
J: TRBJ2-7

DNA: TGCAGCGCCGCAACGTCGACTAGCGGCAATGAGCAGTTCTTC
CDR3: CSAATSTSGNEQFF
V: TRBV29-1
D: TRBD2
size: .
J: TRBJ2-1

DNA: TGTGCCTGGTCAGGGTCGGGCTATGGCTACACCTTC
CDR3: CAWSGSGYGYTF
V: TRBV30
D: .
size: .
J: TRBJ1-2

DNA: TGTGCCACCAGTTACTACAGGGATATGAGCAATCAGCCCCAGCATTTT
CDR3: CATSYYRDMSNQPQHF
V: TRBV24-1
D: .
size: few
J: TRBJ1-5

DNA: TGTGCCAGCAGTGACACTTGGGGGCCGCCGCGGGAGACCCAGTACTTC
CDR3: CASSDTWGPPRETQYF
V: TRBV6-1
D: .
size: .
J: TRBJ2-5

DNA: TGCAGTGCTAGTACTAGCGTCGGCTACGAGCAGTACTTC
CDR3: CSASTSVGYEQYF
V: TRBV20-1
D: TRBD2
size: .
J: TRBJ2-7

DNA: TGTGCCATCCACCGGACAGGGGTAAACTATGGCTACACCTTC
CDR3: CAIHRTGVNYGYTF
V: TRBV6-5
D: TRBD1
size: .
J: TRBJ1-2

DNA: TGTGCCAGCAGCGTTGGACTAGCAATTATTCGCGACGAGCAGTACTTC
CDR3: CASSVGLAIIRDEQYF
V: TRBV9
D: TRBD2
size: .
J: TRBJ2-7

DNA: TGTGCCAGCTCACCACAACTAGCGGGAGAAGGGGAGACCCAGTACTTC
CDR3: CASSPQLAGEGETQYF
V: TRBV18
D: TRBD2
size: .
J: TRBJ2-5

DNA: TGTGCCAGCAGTTCCGGGCCTGGGGGGTCCCAGCATTTT
CDR3: CASSSGPGGSQHF
V: TRBV12-3/TRBV12-4
D: .
size: once
J: TRBJ1-5

DNA: TGTGCCAGCAGCCCGGCCCGGGCGGGAGGGCCTCATGAGCAGTTCTTC
CDR3: CASSPARAGGPHEQFF
V: TRBV9
D: TRBD2
size: .
J: TRBJ2-1

DNA: TGTGCCAGCCGGGACAGGGGAAACACCATATATTTT
CDR3: CASRDRGNTIYF
V: TRBV19
D: TRBD1
size: .
J: TRBJ1-3

DNA: TGCGCCAGCAGCCAAGGTAGCGGGAACTACGAGCAGTACTTC
CDR3: CASSQGSGNYEQYF
V: TRBV4-3
D: TRBD2
size: once
J: TRBJ2-7

DNA: TGTGCCAGCTCACCACCGGTGGGGATTCCTCCCCTTAGGGATGGCTACACCTTC
CDR3: CASSPPVGIPPLRDGYTF
V: TRBV18
D: .
size: .
J: TRBJ1-2

DNA: TGCAGCGTTGAGGCCGGGGCCAACGTCCTGACTTTC
CDR3: CSVEAGANVLTF
V: TRBV29-1
D: .
size: .
J: TRBJ2-6

DNA: TGTGCCTGGAGTGGGGTGCAGAATAACTATGGCTACACCTTC
CDR3: CAWSGVQNNYGYTF
V: TRBV30
D: .
size: .
J: TRBJ1-2

DNA: TGTGCCAGCAGTTCGACAGGGTTCCAAGAGACCCAGTACTTC
CDR3: CASSSTGFQETQYF
V: TRBV6-5
D: TRBD1
size: once
J: TRBJ2-5

DNA: TGTGCCAGCAGCCAGGGACAGCGACACAATGAGCAGTTCTTC
CDR3: CASSQGQRHNEQFF
V: TRBV21-1
D: .
size: .
J: TRBJ2-1

DNA: TGTGCCAGCAGCCACCCGGTAGCCACCGGGGAGCTGTTTTTT
CDR3: CASSHPVATGELFF
V: TRBV5-6
D: .
size: .
J: TRBJ2-2

DNA: TGTGCCAGCAGCAAACCGACGGTCGACATAGCTTACAATGAGCAGTTCTTC
CDR3: CASSKPTVDIAYNEQFF
V: TRBV11-2
D: .
size: .
J: TRBJ2-1

DNA: TGTGCCAGCAGCTTAGCCCCGGGGAACACTGAAGCTTTCTTT
CDR3: CASSLAPGNTEAFF
V: TRBV7-3
D: .
size: .
J: TRBJ1-1

DNA: TGTGCCAGCAGCCAAGGGCCTGAGGGCACTGAAGCTTTCTTT
CDR3: CASSQGPEGTEAFF
V: TRBV3-1/TRBV3-2
D: .
size: .
J: TRBJ1-1

DNA: TGTGCCAGCTCAGTCGGACAGGGCCGCTCTGGAAACACCATATATTTT
CDR3: CASSVGQGRSGNTIYF
V: TRBV18
D: TRBD1
size: .
J: TRBJ1-3

DNA: TGCGCCAGCAGCCAAGATGTTCAGGGGAACTATGGCTACACCTTC
CDR3: CASSQDVQGNYGYTF
V: TRBV4-3
D: .
size: .
J: TRBJ1-2

DNA: TGTGCCAGCAGCCCGGGACTAGCGGGAGGTAGGACAGATACGCAGTATTTT
CDR3: CASSPGLAGGRTDTQYF
V: TRBV7-9
D: TRBD2
size: .
J: TRBJ2-3

DNA: TGCGCCAGCAGCCAAGGGACAGCTAACTATGGCTACACCTTC
CDR3: CASSQGTANYGYTF
V: TRBV4-3
D: .
size: .
J: TRBJ1-2

DNA: TGTGCCAGCAGCGGGCTAGCGGGATACGAGCAGTACTTC
CDR3: CASSGLAGYEQYF
V: TRBV9
D: TRBD2
size: few
J: TRBJ2-7

DNA: TGTGCCAGTAGTGCCTTCTTAGCGGGAGGATCCTACGAGCAGTACTTC
CDR3: CASSAFLAGGSYEQYF
V: TRBV19
D: TRBD2
size: .
J: TRBJ2-7

DNA: TGTGCCAGCAGCTCCCAGACAGGTAAAAATGAGCAGTTCTTC
CDR3: CASSSQTGKNEQFF
V: TRBV7-2
D: .
size: .
J: TRBJ2-1

DNA: TGTGCCTGGAGTCCCGGGACAGGGGTAAATTCACCCCTCCACTTT
CDR3: CAWSPGTGVNSPLHF
V: TRBV30
D: TRBD1
size: .
J: TRBJ1-6

DNA: TGTGCCAGTAGTAAAACCCTCAAGACAGGGCTCAATCAGCCCCAGCATTTT
CDR3: CASSKTLKTGLNQPQHF
V: TRBV19
D: TRBD1
size: .
J: TRBJ1-5

DNA: TGTGCCAGCAGTGAAAGCGGGAGGGCCAATGAGCAGTTCTTC
CDR3: CASSESGRANEQFF
V: TRBV6-4
D: TRBD2
size: .
J: TRBJ2-1

DNA: TGTGCCAGCAGCGAGGGACAGCTGGCAGGGGCCAACGTCCTGACTTTC
CDR3: CASSEGQLAGANVLTF
V: TRBV5-6
D: TRBD1
size: .
J: TRBJ2-6

DNA: TGTGCCAGCAGACGAGCGGGAACCTACGAGCAGTACTTC
CDR3: CASRRAGTYEQYF
V: TRBV28
D: TRBD2
size: .
J: TRBJ2-7

DNA: TGTGCCAGTACAGACGTTAGGTCTAGCGGGAGTTTTGCCGGGGAGCTGTTTTTT
CDR3: CASTDVRSSGSFAGELFF
V: TRBV19
D: TRBD2
size: .
J: TRBJ2-2

DNA: TGTGCCAGCTCGACAGGGCTTAGCAATCAGCCCCAGCATTTT
CDR3: CASSTGLSNQPQHF
V: TRBV19
D: TRBD1
size: .
J: TRBJ1-5

DNA: TGTGCCAGCAGCTTGGTGGTTTCTAGGCTTAATGAGCAGTTCTTC
CDR3: CASSLVVSRLNEQFF
V: TRBV5-5
D: .
size: .
J: TRBJ2-1

DNA: TGCAGCGTTGATACGACACGAGAAGCTTTCTTT
CDR3: CSVDTTREAFF
V: TRBV29-1
D: .
size: .
J: TRBJ1-1